A selection of T cell receptor beta chains follows, all from one sample in a study of identical twins. TCRdb reanalysed the 5' RACE reads using MiXCR and keeps one entry per CDR3 protein. The data contain roughly 1,500,000 distinct CDR3 sequences, around a third of them seen just once; the ten biggest clones take up roughly 0.3%. Sample: cord blood. These TCRs come from a newborn girl in good health. Both conserved end residues are part of each CDR3. Fields, in order: D gene, V gene, clone size, J gene, CDR3 DNA, CDR3 protein. D genes are given only for firm matches. Clone size, where shown, is once, few, many, or a class for clones that have expanded.

-	TRBV10-2	few	TRBJ2-7	TGCGCCAGCAGTGAGGATCCAGGCCCTGAAGAGCAGTACTTC	CASSEDPGPEEQYF
TRBD1	TRBV6-8	-	TRBJ1-5	TGTGCCAGCAGTTACAACCCCGGGACAGGGGTCAATCAGCCCCAGCATTTT	CASSYNPGTGVNQPQHF
TRBD1	TRBV25-1	few	TRBJ1-2	TGTGCCAGCAAAGCACCTGGACAGGGCCTTCCTTCCTATGGCTACACCTTC	CASKAPGQGLPSYGYTF
-	TRBV7-9	-	TRBJ1-2	TGTGCCAGCAGCTTAGGTGGACGGCCTGGGTATGGCTACACCTTC	CASSLGGRPGYGYTF
TRBD1	TRBV20-1	-	TRBJ2-7	TGCAGTGCTATATGGACAGGGACCTACGAGCAGTACTTC	CSAIWTGTYEQYF
-	TRBV20-1	-	TRBJ2-7	TGCAGTGCCATTAACAGGGTCGGCCTCTACGAGCAGTACTTC	CSAINRVGLYEQYF
-	TRBV12-3/TRBV12-4	-	TRBJ2-3	TGTGCCGGCAGTTTTGAAGGGTCCCTGGGGACGCAGTATTTT	CAGSFEGSLGTQYF
TRBD1	TRBV29-1	many	TRBJ1-2	TGCAGCGTCCGACAGGGCAACTATGGCTACACCTTC	CSVRQGNYGYTF
-	TRBV20-1	few	TRBJ2-3	TGCAGTGAATCGCATAGCACAGATACGCAGTATTTT	CSESHSTDTQYF
TRBD1	TRBV28	many	TRBJ2-7	TGTGCCAGCAGAACGGGACAGGGACCCTACGAGCAGTACTTC	CASRTGQGPYEQYF
TRBD2	TRBV24-1	-	TRBJ2-1	TGTGCCACCAGTCAGAGCGGGAGCAATGAGCAGTTCTTC	CATSQSGSNEQFF
TRBD1	TRBV7-9	-	TRBJ1-1	TGTGCCAGCAGCTCCGGGGACAGGGTGAGGAACACTGAAGCTTTCTTT	CASSSGDRVRNTEAFF
-	TRBV6-5	-	TRBJ2-5	TGTGCCAGCAGTTACGGGGGTCGAGGGACCCAGTACTTC	CASSYGGRGTQYF
-	TRBV6-1	many	TRBJ2-3	TGTGCCAGCAGTGCAACTGGATTCGCAGATACGCAGTATTTT	CASSATGFADTQYF
-	TRBV2	-	TRBJ2-7	TGTGCCAGCAGTGTAGACGGACAGAGCTACGAGCAGTACTTC	CASSVDGQSYEQYF
-	TRBV25-1	few	TRBJ2-3	TGTGCCAGCAGAGGCCCCGGGTTCTACACCACAGATACGCAGTATTTT	CASRGPGFYTTDTQYF
-	TRBV28	-	TRBJ2-3	TGTGCCAGCAGTCTCTTCCGGCTAGCCCAAGATACGCAGTATTTT	CASSLFRLAQDTQYF
TRBD1	TRBV28	-	TRBJ2-6	TGTGCCAGCAGCACTGACAGGGACCTCTCTGGGGCCAACGTCCTGACTTTC	CASSTDRDLSGANVLTF
TRBD1	TRBV28	-	TRBJ2-7	TGTGCCAGCAGTTTAATGGACAGGGCCAGCGGGCAGTACTTC	CASSLMDRASGQYF
-	TRBV7-9	-	TRBJ2-1	TGTGCCAGCACTACCGCTGGCACCCGAGCGTCATCCCAGTTCTTC	CASTTAGTRASSQFF
-	TRBV5-1	-	TRBJ2-1	TGCGCCAGCAGCTTGGGACAGCAGATCAATGAGCAGTTCTTC	CASSLGQQINEQFF
-	TRBV10-3	many	TRBJ1-4	TGTGCCATCAGTGAGTCAGGTGAAAAACTGTTTTTT	CAISESGEKLFF
-	TRBV28	-	TRBJ1-2	TGTGCCAGCAGTTCGACACCGCCCTGGAACTATGGCTACACCTTC	CASSSTPPWNYGYTF
-	TRBV27	-	TRBJ2-5	TGTGCCAGCAGTCCCGCATGGTCCTACAATGAGCAGTACTTC	CASSPAWSYNEQYF
-	TRBV27	many	TRBJ1-2	TGTGCCAGCAGTCCACGGACAGCTCGTTATGGCTACACCTTC	CASSPRTARYGYTF
TRBD1	TRBV27	few	TRBJ2-2	TGTGCCAGCAGTTTGGGGACAGTAAGAAAAGCCGGGGAGCTGTTTTTT	CASSLGTVRKAGELFF
-	TRBV27	few	TRBJ2-5	TGTGCCAGCAGTTTACGGCTAGGGAGCGGGCAGTACTTC	CASSLRLGSGQYF
-	TRBV10-3	-	TRBJ1-6	TGTGCCATCAATACAGTGGAAAATTCACCCCTCCACTTT	CAINTVENSPLHF
-	TRBV4-1	few	TRBJ1-4	TGCGCCAGCAGCCTCTCTCCCGGGACCGGGAGTGAAAAACTGTTTTTT	CASSLSPGTGSEKLFF
TRBD2	TRBV5-1	-	TRBJ2-1	TGCGCCAGCAGCTTGGTACCTAGCGGGATCCCCCTCCCACAGTTCTTC	CASSLVPSGIPLPQFF
TRBD2	TRBV28	few	TRBJ2-7	TGTGCCAGCAGTAACTTCGGACTAGCGGGAGTATCAAGCTCCTACGAGCAGTACTTC	CASSNFGLAGVSSSYEQYF
-	TRBV5-1	-	TRBJ1-1	TGCGCCAGCAGCTTGGGCGGGACCTCGAACACTGAAGCTTTCTTT	CASSLGGTSNTEAFF
TRBD1	TRBV7-2	-	TRBJ2-7	TGTGCCAGCAGCTGGAGACAGGGCCCCTACGAGCAGTACTTC	CASSWRQGPYEQYF
TRBD2	TRBV7-2	once	TRBJ2-1	TGTGCCAGCAGCGGGGAGCGGGGAGGTAGCTATGAGCAGTTCTTC	CASSGERGGSYEQFF
-	TRBV12-3/TRBV12-4	-	TRBJ1-2	TGTGCCAGCAGTTTCCGTACTCATGGCTACACCTTC	CASSFRTHGYTF
-	TRBV15	-	TRBJ1-5	TGTGCCACCAGCAGTTGGAGGGCCAATCAGCCCCAGCATTTT	CATSSWRANQPQHF
-	TRBV7-2	-	TRBJ2-7	TGTGCCAGCAGCCCAAGGGTCGGGATCTACGAGCAGTACTTC	CASSPRVGIYEQYF
TRBD1	TRBV6-5	few	TRBJ1-2	TGTGCCAGCAGCTCACATCCGGCAGGGGGAAACTATGGCTACACCTTC	CASSSHPAGGNYGYTF
-	TRBV7-9	-	TRBJ2-3	TGTGCCAGCACCCTTTGGACAGATACGCAGTATTTT	CASTLWTDTQYF
TRBD2	TRBV20-1	-	TRBJ2-3	TGCAGTGCTTTCCCGACTAGCGGGACCACAGATACGCAGTATTTT	CSAFPTSGTTDTQYF
-	TRBV27	-	TRBJ2-1	TGTGCCAGCAGTCCCCTACTAGGGTGGGACAATGAGCAGTTCTTC	CASSPLLGWDNEQFF
TRBD2	TRBV20-1	-	TRBJ2-7	TGCAGTGCTAGAGATACAAACTATCTAGCGGGAGTAACATCCTACGAGCAGTACTTC	CSARDTNYLAGVTSYEQYF
-	TRBV13	-	TRBJ2-3	TGTGCCAGCAGCTTATCTCCAACTACCACAGATACGCAGTATTTT	CASSLSPTTTDTQYF
TRBD1	TRBV11-2	-	TRBJ2-3	TGTGCCAGCAGCTTAGATCAGACAGGGGGTAGGGCAGATACGCAGTATTTT	CASSLDQTGGRADTQYF
-	TRBV10-3	-	TRBJ1-2	TGTGCCATCAGTGGGACGCGCCTAGAAGGCTACACCTTC	CAISGTRLEGYTF
TRBD2	TRBV24-1	-	TRBJ2-7	TGTGCCACCAGTGACGGACTAGGGGCCTACAATGAGCAGTACTTC	CATSDGLGAYNEQYF
TRBD1	TRBV6-1	-	TRBJ1-1	TGTGCCAGCACCAGGACAGGGGGCTACACTGAAGCTTTCTTT	CASTRTGGYTEAFF
-	TRBV10-3	-	TRBJ2-7	TGTGCCATCACCACGGGATTAGTTGGGTCCTACGAGCAGTACTTC	CAITTGLVGSYEQYF
-	TRBV4-1	few	TRBJ2-3	TGCGCCAGCAGCCAAGCCGGGACTTCTAGCACAGATACGCAGTATTTT	CASSQAGTSSTDTQYF
-	TRBV4-2	few	TRBJ1-1	TGTGCCAGCAGCCAAGCGCGGGACAACACTGAAGCTTTCTTT	CASSQARDNTEAFF
TRBD1	TRBV20-1	-	TRBJ2-7	TGCAGTGCTTACGGGACAGGTACCTACGAGCAGTACTTC	CSAYGTGTYEQYF